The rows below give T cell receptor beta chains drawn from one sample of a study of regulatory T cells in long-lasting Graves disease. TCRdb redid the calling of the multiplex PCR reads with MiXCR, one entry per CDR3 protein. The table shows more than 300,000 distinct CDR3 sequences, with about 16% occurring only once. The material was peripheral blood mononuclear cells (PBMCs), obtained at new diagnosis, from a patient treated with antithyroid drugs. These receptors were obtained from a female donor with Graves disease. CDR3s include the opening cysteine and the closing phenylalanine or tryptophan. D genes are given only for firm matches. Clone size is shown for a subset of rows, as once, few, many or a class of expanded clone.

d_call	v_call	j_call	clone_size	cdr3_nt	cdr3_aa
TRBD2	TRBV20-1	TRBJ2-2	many	TGCAGTGCCCAGACGGCCATAGCGGGAGGGCCCGCCGGGGAGCTGTTTTTT	CSAQTAIAGGPAGELFF
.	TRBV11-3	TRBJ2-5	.	TGTGCCAGCAGCTTTGGCCTTGGAGAGACCCAGTACTTC	CASSFGLGETQYF
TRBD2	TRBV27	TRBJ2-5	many	TGTGCCAGCAGTTTAGGCAGCGGGGGGACCCAGTACTTC	CASSLGSGGTQYF
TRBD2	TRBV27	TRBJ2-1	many	TGTGCCAGCAGTTTATCCGGACTAGCGGGAGGGCTCGTTGAGCAGTTCTTC	CASSLSGLAGGLVEQFF
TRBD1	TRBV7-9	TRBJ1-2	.	TGTGCCAGCAGCGGACAGGGGGCGGACTATGGCTACACCTTC	CASSGQGADYGYTF
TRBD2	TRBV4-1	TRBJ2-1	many	TGCGCCAGCAGCCAACACGTAAGCGGGAGGGCCGATGATGAGCAGTTCTTC	CASSQHVSGRADDEQFF
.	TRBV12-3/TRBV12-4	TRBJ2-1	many	TGTGCCAGCAGCCTTATAGGGAATGAGCAGTTCTTC	CASSLIGNEQFF
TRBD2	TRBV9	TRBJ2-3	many	TGTGCCAGCAGCGATCGGGTGCGGGAGGGCACAGATACGCAGTATTTT	CASSDRVREGTDTQYF
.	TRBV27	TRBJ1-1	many	TGTGCCAGCAGTTCGGCCGGAGAAGCTTTCTTT	CASSSAGEAFF
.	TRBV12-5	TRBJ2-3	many	TGTGCTAGTGGTTTGTCGGGGGATACGCAGTATTTT	CASGLSGDTQYF
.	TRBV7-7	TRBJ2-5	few	TGTGCCAGCAGCTTAGAGTTGTTTGGAGCGCGACCAGTCCAAGAGACCCAGTACTTC	CASSLELFGARPVQETQYF
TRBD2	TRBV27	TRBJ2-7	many	TGTGCCAGCAGTCGACTAGCGGGCTACGAGCAGTACTTC	CASSRLAGYEQYF
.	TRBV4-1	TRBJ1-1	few	TGCGCCAGCAGATGGGTGCCTATAGGGAGTACGGGGACTGAAGCTTTCTTT	CASRWVPIGSTGTEAFF
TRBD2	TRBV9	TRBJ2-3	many	TGTGCCAGCAGCGGTAGCGGGGGGTTCACAGATACGCAGTATTTT	CASSGSGGFTDTQYF
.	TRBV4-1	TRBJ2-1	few	TGCGCCAGCAGCCAAGGGGCACCGGGAAATGAGCAGTTCTTC	CASSQGAPGNEQFF
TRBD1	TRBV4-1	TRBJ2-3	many	TGCGCCAGCAGCAAAACAGGGGACACAGATACGCAGTATTTT	CASSKTGDTDTQYF
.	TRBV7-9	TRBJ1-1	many	TGTGCCAGCAGCGCTACCTGGGGCACTGAAGCTTTCTTT	CASSATWGTEAFF
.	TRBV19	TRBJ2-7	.	TGTGCCAGTAGTATCGTTGGTCGCAGCTCCTACGAGCAGTACTTC	CASSIVGRSSYEQYF
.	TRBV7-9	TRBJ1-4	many	TGTGCCAGCAGCTTAACAGTGTTACAGGGCGGCACTAATGAAAAACTGTTTTTT	CASSLTVLQGGTNEKLFF
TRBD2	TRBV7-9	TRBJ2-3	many	TGTGCCAGCAGCTTAGCGCATTCCGGGCGGGGGATCACAGATACGCAGTATTTT	CASSLAHSGRGITDTQYF
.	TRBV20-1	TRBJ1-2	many	TGCAGTGCTAGCTTCGGGGACGGCTATGGCTACACCTTC	CSASFGDGYGYTF
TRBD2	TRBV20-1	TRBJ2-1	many	TGCAGTGCTGGACCTGGACTAGCCTATGAGCAGTTCTTC	CSAGPGLAYEQFF